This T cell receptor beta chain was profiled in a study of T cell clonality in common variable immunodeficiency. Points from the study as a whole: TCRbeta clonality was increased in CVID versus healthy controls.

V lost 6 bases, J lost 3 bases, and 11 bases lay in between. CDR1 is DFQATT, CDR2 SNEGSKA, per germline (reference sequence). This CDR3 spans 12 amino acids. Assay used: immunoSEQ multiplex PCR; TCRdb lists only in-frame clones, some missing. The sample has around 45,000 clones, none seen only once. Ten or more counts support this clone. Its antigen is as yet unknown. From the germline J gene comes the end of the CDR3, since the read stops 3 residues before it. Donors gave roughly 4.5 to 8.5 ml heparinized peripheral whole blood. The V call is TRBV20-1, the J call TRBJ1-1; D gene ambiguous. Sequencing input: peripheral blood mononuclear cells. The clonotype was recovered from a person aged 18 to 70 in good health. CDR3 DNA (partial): TGCAGTGCCTCTGCGGTGTACACTGAA. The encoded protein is CSASAVYTE. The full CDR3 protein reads CSASAVYTEAFF.